A single sample is the source of the 4 T cell receptor beta chains below, sequenced in a study of OX40 agonist ivuxolimab in advanced cancers. Measured with immunoSEQ multiplex PCR; TCRdb has only the in-frame clones, and not every one. The data hold tens of thousands of clones, with roughly 89% observed a single time. The sample consisted of CD4+ or CD8+ T cells sorted from blood, taken in a trial of the OX40 agonist ivuxolimab. Every receptor here comes from an adult with an advanced solid tumor such as melanoma, head and neck, liver or kidney cancer.

The chain recombines TRBV27 with TRBJ1-1; 9 nucleotides match TRBD1. V was pared by 4 bases and J by 4 bases, with 13 bases of the junction left unmatched. Germline loops: CDR1 MNHEY, CDR2 SMNVEV (reference sequence). The CDR3 sequence is 17 residues long. The CDR3 coding sequence is TGTGCCAGCAGTTCCCCGGACAGGGGATCGGGTCGCACTGAAGCTTTCTTT. Amino acid sequence: CASSSPDRGSGRTEAFF.

The J gene is TRBJ1-4, the V gene TRBV10-3, with D uncertain. V shed 2 bases and J shed 2 bases, with 0 bases lying between them. This CDR3 region has 12 residues. CDR1 is ENHRY and CDR2 is SYGVKD in the germline V gene. CDR3 in amino acids: CAISETNEKLFF. The CDR3 coding sequence is TGTGCCATCAGTGAGACTAATGAAAAACTGTTTTTT.

The chain employs TRBV7-9 and TRBJ1-4; 7 bases agree with TRBD1. Germline values: CDR1 SEHNR, CDR2 FQNEAQ (reference sequence). V was pared by 1 base and J by 8 bases, with 4 bases of the junction left unmatched. CDR3 size: 14 residues. CDR3 nucleotide sequence: TGTGCCAGCAGCTTAGGGCAGGGGGAAGAAAAACTGTTTTTT. It encodes CASSLGQGEEKLFF.

The rearrangement joins TRBV15 to TRBJ2-7, with no clear D. Germline V CDR1 and CDR2: LNHNV, YYDKDF (reference sequence). This CDR3 has 14 residues. Trimming pared 0 bases from V and 7 bases from J, leaving 13 bases between. CDR3 nucleotide sequence: TGTGCCACCAGCAGAGATCGAGAGCAAGCGGAGCAGTACTTC. This encodes CATSRDREQAEQYF.